This is a list of T cell receptor beta chains from one sample in a study of OX40 agonist ivuxolimab in advanced cancers. Profiled with immunoSEQ multiplex PCR; TCRdb holds only in-frame clones, not every one. Counted here are some 58,000 clones, around 88% occurring once; the ten biggest clones make up roughly 15%. This specimen consisted of CD4+ or CD8+ T cells sorted from blood, obtained in a trial of the OX40 agonist ivuxolimab. Receptors were obtained from an adult with an advanced solid tumor such as melanoma, head and neck, liver or kidney cancer. Both conserved end residues are part of each CDR3. D genes are given only for firm matches. Where a row states a size, it is once, few, many or the class of an expanded clone; other rows omit it.

>TRBJ2-7|TRBV27|NA|TRBD2
CASSFSGRGYEQYF
TGTGCCAGCAGTTTCAGCGGGAGAGGCTACGAGCAGTACTTC
>TRBJ2-7|TRBV13|NA|NA
CASSFGGPYEQYF
TGTGCCAGCAGTTTTGGGGGTCCCTACGAGCAGTACTTC
>TRBJ2-7|TRBV7-5|NA|NA
CARSLGGAYEQYF
TGTGCCAGATCCCTCGGGGGCGCGTACGAGCAGTACTTC
>TRBJ1-2|TRBV10-3|NA|NA
CAITGTPNYGYTF
TGTGCCATCACCGGAACACCCAACTATGGCTACACCTTC
>TRBJ2-7|TRBV28|NA|NA
CASSPDSYEQYF
TGTGCCAGCAGTCCCGACAGCTACGAGCAGTACTTC
>TRBJ1-2|TRBV9|NA|NA
CASSRKWPLGYTF
TGTGCCAGCAGCCGGAAGTGGCCTCTTGGCTACACCTTC
>TRBJ1-1|TRBV5-1|NA|NA
CASSLQGLRTEAFF
TGCGCCAGCAGCTTGCAGGGGTTGAGGACTGAAGCTTTCTTT
>TRBJ1-2|TRBV28|few|TRBD1
CASSTRRQGDGYTF
TGTGCCAGCAGTACCCGTCGACAGGGTGATGGCTACACCTTC
>TRBJ2-1|TRBV28|NA|NA
CASSWGYNEQFF
TGTGCCAGCAGTTGGGGGTACAATGAGCAGTTCTTC
>TRBJ2-6|TRBV6-6|NA|TRBD1
CASSHRQGAGANVLTF
TGTGCCAGCAGCCACCGACAGGGAGCGGGGGCCAACGTCCTGACTTTC
>TRBJ2-1|TRBV5-1|once|TRBD2
CASSPRTGGPYNEQFF
TGCGCCAGCAGCCCCCGGACGGGAGGGCCATACAATGAGCAGTTCTTC
>TRBJ2-7|TRBV11-2|NA|TRBD2
CASSRMTSGRSYEQYF
TGTGCCAGCAGCCGTATGACTAGCGGGAGATCCTACGAGCAGTACTTC
>TRBJ2-1|TRBV10-3|NA|NA
CAISDSGTAYNEQFF
TGTGCCATCAGTGATTCCGGGACGGCCTACAATGAGCAGTTCTTC
>TRBJ1-5|TRBV5-5|NA|NA
CASSLEAKQQPQHF
TGTGCCAGCAGCCTAGAAGCTAAACAACAGCCCCAGCATTTT
>TRBJ1-4|TRBV7-9|few|NA
CASSRGTAALFF
TGTGCCAGCAGCCGAGGGACGGCGGCACTGTTTTTT
>TRBJ2-7|TRBV21-1|once|NA
CASSTLSSGTPSYEQYF
TGTGCCAGCAGCACCTTATCCTCCGGGACTCCAAGTTACGAGCAGTACTTC
>TRBJ1-4|TRBV9|once|TRBD1
CASSPDRGRGNEKLFF
TGTGCCAGCAGCCCCGACAGGGGTCGAGGGAATGAAAAACTGTTTTTT
>TRBJ1-3|TRBV13|NA|NA
CASRLESGVPGNTIYF
TGTGCCAGCAGACTAGAGAGCGGAGTCCCTGGAAACACCATATATTTT
>TRBJ1-4|TRBV11-2|NA|TRBD1
CASRRPGGSEKLFF
TGTGCCAGCAGACGACCAGGGGGCAGCGAAAAACTGTTTTTT
>TRBJ2-3|TRBV5-4|once|NA
CASSLSRPDTQYF
TGTGCCAGCAGCTTGTCGCGGCCAGATACGCAGTATTTT
>TRBJ2-7|TRBV6-5|NA|TRBD2
CASQGLAGKSF
TGTGCCAGCCAGGGACTAGCGGGTAAGAGTTTC
>TRBJ1-3|TRBV15|NA|NA
CATSRDQGVENTIYF
TGTGCCACCAGCAGAGATCAGGGAGTTGAAAACACCATATATTTT
>TRBJ2-7|TRBV28|once|TRBD1
CASSHPGQGHYEQYF
TGTGCCAGCAGTCATCCCGGACAGGGTCATTACGAGCAGTACTTC
>TRBJ2-1|TRBV4-2|once|NA
CASSQGPGRGTLNEQFF
TGTGCCAGCAGCCAAGGACCGGGGAGGGGGACTCTTAATGAGCAGTTCTTC
>TRBJ1-1|TRBV14|NA|NA
CASSQNMNTEAFF
TGTGCCAGCAGCCAAAATATGAACACTGAAGCTTTCTTT
>TRBJ1-2|TRBV19|NA|NA
CASSITGPDYGYTF
TGTGCCAGTAGTATAACCGGGCCTGACTATGGCTACACCTTC
>TRBJ2-7|TRBV18|NA|NA
CASSDQGRASEQYF
TGTGCCAGCTCCGACCAGGGGAGGGCAAGCGAGCAGTACTTC
>TRBJ1-2|TRBV28|once|NA
CASSAGYYGYTF
TGTGCCAGCAGTGCCGGTTACTATGGCTACACCTTC
>TRBJ1-4|TRBV11-1|once|NA
CASSLSSGSREKLFF
TGTGCCAGCAGCTTAAGCTCCGGGAGTCGTGAAAAACTGTTTTTT
>TRBJ2-2|TRBV5-1|NA|NA
CASSRRVDGELFF
TGCGCCAGCAGCCGGCGGGTTGACGGGGAGCTGTTTTTT
>TRBJ2-3|TRBV18|NA|NA
CASSPYGQAGDTQYF
TGTGCCAGCTCACCGTATGGGCAGGCGGGAGATACGCAGTATTTT
>TRBJ1-5|TRBV11-2|few|TRBD1
CASSTSDRGRNQPQHF
TGTGCCAGCAGCACCTCCGACAGGGGGCGCAATCAGCCCCAGCATTTT
>TRBJ2-3|TRBV18|NA|NA
CASSPPTNLRAGYTDTQYF
TGTGCCAGCTCACCTCCGACTAACTTGAGGGCGGGGTACACAGATACGCAGTATTTT
>TRBJ2-1|TRBV7-2|NA|TRBD2
CASSLGAGGAYNEQFF
TGTGCCAGCAGCTTAGGGGCGGGAGGGGCATACAATGAGCAGTTCTTC
>TRBJ2-3|TRBV7-2|NA|NA
CASSLSGTSTDTQYF
TGTGCCAGCAGCCTAAGCGGAACTAGCACAGATACGCAGTATTTT
>TRBJ1-4|TRBV18|NA|NA
CASSPHQGNEKLFF
TGTGCCAGCTCACCACATCAAGGAAATGAAAAACTGTTTTTT
>TRBJ2-2|TRBV6-1|NA|NA
CASASTANTGELFF
TGTGCCAGCGCTTCTACCGCGAACACCGGGGAGCTGTTTTTT
>TRBJ2-4|TRBV4-1|NA|TRBD1
CASSQDSRGAKNIQYF
TGCGCCAGCAGCCAAGATTCCAGGGGGGCCAAAAACATTCAGTACTTC
>TRBJ1-1|TRBV6-1|NA|NA
CASVRDLVVGTEAFF
TGTGCCAGCGTGCGGGATCTAGTCGTGGGCACTGAAGCTTTCTTT